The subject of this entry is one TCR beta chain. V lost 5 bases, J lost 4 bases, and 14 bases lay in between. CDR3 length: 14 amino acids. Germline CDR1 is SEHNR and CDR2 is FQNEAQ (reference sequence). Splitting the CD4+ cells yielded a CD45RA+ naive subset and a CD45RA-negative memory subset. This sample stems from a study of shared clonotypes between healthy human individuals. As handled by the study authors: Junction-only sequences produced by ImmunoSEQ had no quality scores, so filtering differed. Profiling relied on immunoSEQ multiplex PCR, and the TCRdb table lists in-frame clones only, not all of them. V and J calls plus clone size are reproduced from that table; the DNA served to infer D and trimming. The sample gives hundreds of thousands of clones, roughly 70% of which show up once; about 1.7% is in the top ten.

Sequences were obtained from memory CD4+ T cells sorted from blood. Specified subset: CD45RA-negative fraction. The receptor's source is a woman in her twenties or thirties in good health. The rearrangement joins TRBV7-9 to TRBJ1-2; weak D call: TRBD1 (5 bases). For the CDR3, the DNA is TGTGCCAGCAGCCCGGGGACGAGGTCCTATGGCTACACCTTC. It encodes CASSPGTRSYGYTF.